This TCR beta chain is drawn from a study of blood T cell repertoires in COVID-19. Recovered participants had two consecutive negative NP/OP PCR tests, healthcare professional clearance, or symptom resolution. Germline CDR1 reads MNHEY; CDR2 reads SMNVEV (reference sequence). The V gene lost 5 bases and the J gene lost 2 bases, with 19 bases spanning the gap. The CDR3 sequence is 16 residues long. Per the original methods: Amplified reference gene primers provided the basis for estimating nucleated cell counts. Produced via immunoSEQ multiplex PCR; TCRdb's table is partial and in-frame only. V, J and clone size are taken as reported in that table, and D and trimming were inferred from the DNA itself. The sample carries 160,000 or so clones, approximately 81% recorded once.

The chain combines TRBV27 with TRBJ2-7; D gene ambiguous. What was sequenced was PBMCs or T cells enriched from blood (not recorded which). This TCR was recovered from a man aged 55 to 70 who had recovered from COVID-19. The CDR3 is CASSQTRPLPPYEQYF. The CDR3 coding sequence is TGTGCCAGCAGTCAGACGAGGCCCTTACCTCCCTACGAGCAGTACTTC.